This T cell receptor beta chain was captured by sequencing in a study of cytomegalovirus exposure and HLA in healthy donors. Study findings and constraints: Among immune exposure information, only CMV serostatus was available. For cytomegalovirus status, the classifier reportedly gave diagnoses with high specificity and sensitivity. Highly shared variants forming one cluster were likely a sequencing artifact. As a later analysis showed, several of the most significant clusters appeared to be linked to common viral pathogens.

Primers for the PCR totalled 60 Vbeta and 13 Jbeta. Profiling relied on immunoSEQ multiplex PCR, and the TCRdb table lists in-frame clones only, not all of them. The sample lists 110,000 to 150,000 clones, about 72% occurring once. Notes on this clone: The antigen is not known.

The CDR3 covers 14 residues. The junction had 11 bases not matched to a gene; V was cut back by 7 bases and J by 3 bases. The germline gives CDR1 GTSNPN, CDR2 SVGIG (reference sequence). The clonotype originates from a man aged 35-49 years in good health and CMV-seronegative. Source material: PBMCs. The genes are TRBV30 and TRBJ1-1, with TRBD1 identical over 7 bases. This chain's CDR3 is CAYIRGLAYTEAFF. The CDR3 DNA reads as TGTGCCTACATTAGGGGGCTGGCTTACACTGAAGCTTTCTTT.